This T cell receptor beta chain was captured in a study of shared clonotypes between healthy human individuals. Overall study: Each donor had three CD4 naive, three CD4 memory, two CD8 naive and one CD8 memory plate.

Study observations and caveats: When compared with the clonotypes that were shared by all four sorted-subset donors, the non-shared clonotypes turned out to have lower generation probabilities.

In the case of this clone: Its antigen remains unidentified.

Assay used: immunoSEQ multiplex PCR; TCRdb lists only in-frame clones, some missing. The sample carries about 1.5 million clones, 96% recorded once. The receptor was derived from a man aged 25-40 years in good health. The sequencing sample was made of naive CD4+ T cells sorted from blood. Subset defined: CD45RA+ positively selected.

The CDR3 spells CASSIPSGSYNEQYF. The CDR3 DNA reads TGTGCCAGCAGTATCCCTAGCGGGAGTTACAACGAGCAGTACTTC. J is TRBJ2-7 and V is TRBV28, with TRBD2 matching over 10 bases. Trimming cost V 5 bases and J 5 bases; bases outside gene matches: 9. The CDR3 extends over 15 amino acids. From germline, CDR1 is MDHEN and CDR2 SYDVKM.